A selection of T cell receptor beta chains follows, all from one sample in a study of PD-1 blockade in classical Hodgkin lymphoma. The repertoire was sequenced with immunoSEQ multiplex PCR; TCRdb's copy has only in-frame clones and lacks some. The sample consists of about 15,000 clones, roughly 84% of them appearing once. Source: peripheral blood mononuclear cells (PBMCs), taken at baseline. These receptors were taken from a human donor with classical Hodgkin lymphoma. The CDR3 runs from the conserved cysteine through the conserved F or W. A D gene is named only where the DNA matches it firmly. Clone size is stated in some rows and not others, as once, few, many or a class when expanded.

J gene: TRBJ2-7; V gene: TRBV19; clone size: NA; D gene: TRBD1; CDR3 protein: CASSYRGNEQYF; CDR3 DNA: TGTGCCAGTAGCTACAGGGGGAACGAGCAGTACTTC
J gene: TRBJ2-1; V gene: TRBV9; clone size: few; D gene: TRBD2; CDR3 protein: CASSVDGLAGGRSYNEQFF; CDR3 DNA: TGTGCCAGCAGCGTAGATGGACTAGCGGGAGGGCGCTCCTACAATGAGCAGTTCTTC
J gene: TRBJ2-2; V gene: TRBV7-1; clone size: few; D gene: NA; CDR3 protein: CASSLASGRTNTGELFF; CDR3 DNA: TGTGCCAGCAGCTTAGCGTCTGGCCGAACGAACACCGGGGAGCTGTTTTTT
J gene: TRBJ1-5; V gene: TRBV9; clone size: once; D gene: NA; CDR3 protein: CASSVGSGQPQHF; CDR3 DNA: TGTGCCAGCAGCGTAGGATCGGGTCAGCCCCAGCATTTT
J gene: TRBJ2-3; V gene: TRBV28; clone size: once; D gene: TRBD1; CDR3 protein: CASSPLRTGDTDTQYF; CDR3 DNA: TGTGCCAGCAGTCCCCTCCGGACAGGGGACACAGATACGCAGTATTTT
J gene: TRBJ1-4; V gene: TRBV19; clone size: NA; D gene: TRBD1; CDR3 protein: CASSIVGGQGGEKLFF; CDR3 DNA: TGTGCCAGTAGTATAGTTGGAGGACAGGGTGGAGAAAAACTGTTTTTT
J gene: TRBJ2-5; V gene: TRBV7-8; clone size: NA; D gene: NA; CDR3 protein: CASSLVWQGQETQYF; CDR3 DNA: TGTGCCAGCAGCTTAGTCTGGCAGGGGCAAGAGACCCAGTACTTC
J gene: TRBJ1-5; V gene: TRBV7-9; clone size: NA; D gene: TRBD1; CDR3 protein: CASSLDRDQPQHF; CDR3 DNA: TGTGCCAGCAGCTTGGACAGGGATCAGCCCCAGCATTTT
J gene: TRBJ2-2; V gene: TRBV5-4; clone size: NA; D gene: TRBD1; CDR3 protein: CASRRDSQNTGELFF; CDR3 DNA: TGTGCCAGCAGAAGGGACAGCCAGAACACCGGGGAGCTGTTTTTT
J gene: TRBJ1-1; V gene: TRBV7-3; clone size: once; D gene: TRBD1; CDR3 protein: CASSLIPITGGATEAFF; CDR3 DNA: TGTGCCAGCAGCTTAATACCGATTACAGGGGGCGCGACTGAAGCTTTCTTT
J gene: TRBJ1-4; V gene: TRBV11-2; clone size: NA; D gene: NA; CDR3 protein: CASSLERGWEKLFF; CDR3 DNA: TGTGCCAGCAGCTTAGAAAGGGGTTGGGAAAAACTGTTTTTT
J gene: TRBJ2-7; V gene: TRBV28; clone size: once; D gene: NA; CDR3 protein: CASSTYGTLPGEQYF; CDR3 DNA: TGTGCCAGCAGTACCTACGGGACACTCCCGGGAGAGCAGTACTTC
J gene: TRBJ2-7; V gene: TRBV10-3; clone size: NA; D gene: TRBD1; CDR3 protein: CAISETGGYEQYF; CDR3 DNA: TGTGCCATCAGTGAAACAGGGGGCTACGAGCAGTACTTC
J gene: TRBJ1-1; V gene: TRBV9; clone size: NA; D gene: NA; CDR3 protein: CASSVDGWVNTEAFF; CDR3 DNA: TGTGCCAGCAGCGTAGATGGGTGGGTAAACACTGAAGCTTTCTTT
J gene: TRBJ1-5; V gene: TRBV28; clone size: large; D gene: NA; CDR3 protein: CASSYSFNQPQHF; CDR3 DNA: TGTGCCAGCAGTTACAGTTTCAATCAGCCCCAGCATTTT
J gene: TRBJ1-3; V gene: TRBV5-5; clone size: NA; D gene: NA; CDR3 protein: CASSLPRDNSGNTIYF; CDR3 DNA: TGTGCCAGCAGCTTACCCCGGGACAACTCTGGAAACACCATATATTTT
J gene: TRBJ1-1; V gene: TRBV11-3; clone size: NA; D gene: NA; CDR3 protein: CASSQMNTEAFF; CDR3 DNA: TGTGCCAGCAGCCAGATGAACACTGAAGCTTTCTTT
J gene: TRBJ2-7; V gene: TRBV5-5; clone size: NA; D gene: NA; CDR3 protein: CASSLSLFYEQYF; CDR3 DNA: TGTGCCAGCAGCTTGTCTTTGTTCTACGAGCAGTACTTC
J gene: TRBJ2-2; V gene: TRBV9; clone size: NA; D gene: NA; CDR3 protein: CASSVGQRANTGELFF; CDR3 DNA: TGTGCCAGCAGCGTAGGGCAGCGCGCGAACACCGGGGAGCTGTTTTTT
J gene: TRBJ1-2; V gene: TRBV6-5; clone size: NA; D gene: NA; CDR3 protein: CASSRPSPEYGYTF; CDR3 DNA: TGTGCCAGCAGTCGACCGTCCCCTGAGTATGGCTACACCTTC
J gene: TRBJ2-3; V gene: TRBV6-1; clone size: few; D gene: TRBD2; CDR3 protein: CASSELAGATDTQYF; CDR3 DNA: TGTGCCAGCAGTGAACTAGCGGGGGCCACAGATACGCAGTATTTT
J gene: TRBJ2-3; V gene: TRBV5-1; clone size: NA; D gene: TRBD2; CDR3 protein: CASSPTGGGNTQYF; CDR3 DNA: TGCGCCAGCAGCCCGACGGGGGGAGGGAATACGCAGTATTTT
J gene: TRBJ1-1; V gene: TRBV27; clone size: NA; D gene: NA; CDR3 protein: CASSLSRRATEAFF; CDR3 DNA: TGTGCCAGCAGTTTAAGCAGGAGGGCCACTGAAGCTTTCTTT
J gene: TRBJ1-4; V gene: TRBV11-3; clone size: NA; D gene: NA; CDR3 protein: CASSSIGGKLFF; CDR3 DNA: TGTGCCAGCAGCTCTATTGGTGGAAAACTGTTTTTT
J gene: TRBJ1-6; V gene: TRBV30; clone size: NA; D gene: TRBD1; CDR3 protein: CASPGQGKAPLHF; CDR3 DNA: TGTGCCTCGCCGGGACAGGGAAAGGCACCCCTCCACTTT
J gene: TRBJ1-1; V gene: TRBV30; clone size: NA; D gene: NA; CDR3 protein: CAWNGGPTEAFF; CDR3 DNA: TGTGCCTGGAACGGAGGACCCACTGAAGCTTTCTTT
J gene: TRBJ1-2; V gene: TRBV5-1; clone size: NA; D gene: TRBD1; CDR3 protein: CASSLAGGQGSGGYTF; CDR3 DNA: TGCGCCAGCAGCTTGGCCGGAGGACAGGGGTCGGGGGGCTACACCTTC
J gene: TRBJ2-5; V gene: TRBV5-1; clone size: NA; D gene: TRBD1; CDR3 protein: CASSRTGDIQETQYF; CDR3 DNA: TGCGCCAGCAGCAGGACAGGGGACATCCAAGAGACCCAGTACTTC